This TCR beta chain was sequenced for a study of blood T cell repertoires in COVID-19. Overall study context: The United States, Italy and Spain provided the acute and convalescent COVID-19 samples. The cDNA or gDNA used as material had been derived from T cells, B-cell-depleted T cells, or PBMCs.

In the authors' workflow: Amplification of reference gene primers provided the estimated nucleated cell counts. Produced via immunoSEQ multiplex PCR; TCRdb's table is partial and in-frame only. The V and J calls and clone size were taken over from that table, and D and trimming were inferred from the DNA. The data hold about 87,000 clones, with around 86% observed a single time. This CDR3 contains 14 residues. Unmatched junction bases numbered 5, after V lost 4 bases and J lost 5 bases. Per the germline V gene, CDR1 is SGHTA and CDR2 is FQGNSA. This clone was counted a few times. Sequenced input: peripheral blood. This receptor was taken from a woman older than 75 with active or convalescent COVID-19. This chain uses TRBV7-2 with TRBJ2-3; 8 nucleotides agree with TRBD2. In nucleotides, the CDR3 is TGTGCCAGCAGCTGGCGGGGGGCCGTAGATACGCAGTATTTT. The encoded protein is CASSWRGAVDTQYF.